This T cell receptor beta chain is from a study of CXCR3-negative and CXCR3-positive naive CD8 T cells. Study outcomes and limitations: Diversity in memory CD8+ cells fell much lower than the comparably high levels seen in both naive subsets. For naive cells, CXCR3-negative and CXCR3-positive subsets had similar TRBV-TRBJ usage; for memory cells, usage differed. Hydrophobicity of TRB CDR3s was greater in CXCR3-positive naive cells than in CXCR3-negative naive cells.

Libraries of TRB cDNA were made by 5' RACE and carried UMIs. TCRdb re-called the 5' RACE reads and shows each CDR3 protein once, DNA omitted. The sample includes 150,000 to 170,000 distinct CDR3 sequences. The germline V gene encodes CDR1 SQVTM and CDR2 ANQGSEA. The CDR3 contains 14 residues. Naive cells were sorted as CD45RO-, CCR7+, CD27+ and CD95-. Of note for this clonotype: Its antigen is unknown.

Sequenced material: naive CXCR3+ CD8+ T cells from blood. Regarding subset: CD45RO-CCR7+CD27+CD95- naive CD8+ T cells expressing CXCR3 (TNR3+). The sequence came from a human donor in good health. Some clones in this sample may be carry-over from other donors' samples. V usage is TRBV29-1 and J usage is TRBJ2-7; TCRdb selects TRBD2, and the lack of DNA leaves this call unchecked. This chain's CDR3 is CSVEGTSGRYEQYF.